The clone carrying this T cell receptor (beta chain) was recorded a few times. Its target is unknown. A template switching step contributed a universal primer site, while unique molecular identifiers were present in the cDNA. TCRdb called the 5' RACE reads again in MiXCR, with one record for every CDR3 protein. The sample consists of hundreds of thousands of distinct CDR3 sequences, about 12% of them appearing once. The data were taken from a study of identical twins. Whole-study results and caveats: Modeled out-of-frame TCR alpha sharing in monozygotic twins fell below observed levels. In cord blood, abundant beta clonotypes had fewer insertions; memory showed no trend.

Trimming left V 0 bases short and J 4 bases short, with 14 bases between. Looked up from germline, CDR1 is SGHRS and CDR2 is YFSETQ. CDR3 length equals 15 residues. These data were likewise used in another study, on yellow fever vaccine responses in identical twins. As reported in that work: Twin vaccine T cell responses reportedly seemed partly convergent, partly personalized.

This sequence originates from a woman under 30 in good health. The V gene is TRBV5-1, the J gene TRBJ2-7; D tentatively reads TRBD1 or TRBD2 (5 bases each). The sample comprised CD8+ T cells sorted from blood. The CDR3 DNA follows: TGCGCCAGCAGCTTGGTGGGGGAGCCCCCGTACGAGCAGTACTTC. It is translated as CASSLVGEPPYEQYF.